Below, 9 T cell receptor beta chains from the same sample are listed, as sequenced in a study of CD8+ T cells in alopecia areata. Sample treatment: oral pan-JAK inhibitor, 5-10 mg twice daily. After isolation, RNA underwent reverse transcription to generate cDNA as the sequencing template. Measured with immunoSEQ multiplex PCR; TCRdb has only the in-frame clones, and not every one. Seen here are about 110,000 clones, 50% to 65% observed once, and the top ten hold about 3.7%. The specimen comprised CD4+ T cells sorted from blood, sampled at week 24, from a patient treated with tofacitinib. These TCRs come from a human donor with alopecia areata.

The V call is TRBV7-2, the J call TRBJ2-2; tentative D call: TRBD2 (7 bases). The germline V gene has CDR1 SGHTA and CDR2 FQGNSA. The CDR3 sequence is 14 residues long. The germline V and J ends were trimmed by 5 bases and 4 bases, with 11 bases remaining between them. CDR3: CASSLGGRTGELFF. In DNA, the CDR3 is TGTGCCAGCAGCCTGGGGGGGCGCACCGGGGAGCTGTTTTTT.

This chain uses TRBV25-1 with TRBJ2-7; the match to TRBD2 covers 11 bases. The CDR3 has 14 residues. The germline CDR1 and CDR2 sequences are MGHDK and SYGVNS. The trim removed 7 bases at V and 0 bases at J, leaving 2 bases unmatched. Written as DNA, the CDR3 is TGTGCCAGCACCACTAGCGGGGGCTCCTACGAGCAGTACTTC. This translates into CASTTSGGSYEQYF.

The genes are TRBV9 and TRBJ1-2; D is uncertain. V was pared by 4 bases and J by 2 bases, with 12 bases between. The germline gives CDR1 SGDLS, CDR2 YYNGEE. The CDR3 has 14 residues. DNA for the CDR3: TGTGCCAGCAGCCACCAGCCGGGGAACTATGGCTACACCTTC. It translates to CASSHQPGNYGYTF.

The chain uses TRBV30 and TRBJ2-1; TRBD2 aligns across 10 bases. Germline V gene sequence: CDR1 GTSNPN, CDR2 SVGIG (reference sequence). The J segment lost 5 bases and the V segment lost 2 bases, leaving 12 bases of the junction unmatched. This CDR3 comprises 17 residues. CDR3 loop: CAWSPTSTSGADNEQFF. In nucleotides, the CDR3 is TGTGCCTGGAGTCCGACCTCAACTAGCGGGGCGGACAATGAGCAGTTCTTC.

This chain connects TRBV27 to TRBJ1-1; 7 nucleotides line up with TRBD1. There are 16 residues in the CDR3. Germline trimming cut 4 bases from V and 7 bases from J; bases unmatched to any gene: 15. Germline V gives CDR1 MNHEY, CDR2 SMNVEV (reference sequence). The CDR3 nucleotides read TGTGCCAGCAGTTCCTCTACCTGGACAGGAGGCCGTGAAGCTTTCTTT. As protein: CASSSSTWTGGREAFF.

The chain has TRBV2 and TRBJ2-5; D unresolved. Trimming stripped 2 bases from V and 7 bases from J, with 5 bases between. This CDR3 region has 11 residues. Germline values: CDR1 SNHLY, CDR2 FYNNEI. The CDR3 is CASSERGTQYF. The CDR3 DNA reads TGTGCCAGCAGTGAACGTGGGACCCAGTACTTC.

This clone occurred a few times. The V call is TRBV4-3, the J call TRBJ2-5; perhaps TRBD2 as D (6 bases). Germline CDR1 reads LGHNA; CDR2 reads YSLEER. The CDR3 runs to 11 residues. V gave up 1 base and J gave up 13 bases, with 10 bases separating them. CDR3 loop: CASSQGRVWYF. The CDR3 nucleotides are TGCGCCAGCAGCCAAGGGAGGGTCTGGTACTTC.

The chain joins TRBV2 to TRBJ2-1; TRBD1 might be the D (6 bases). With 6 bases removed from V and 4 bases from J, the gap between germline ends came to 19 bases. Germline CDR1 SNHLY, CDR2 FYNNEI. The CDR3 length is 16 residues. This CDR3 reads CASSRHGTPGYNEQFF. Written as DNA, the CDR3 is TGTGCCAGCAGCCGTCACGGGACACCAGGGTACAATGAGCAGTTCTTC.

DNA of the CDR3: TGTGCCAGCAGCGTTTATCCTAGCGGGGGGGAGAAAGAGACCCAGTACTTC. Protein: CASSVYPSGGEKETQYF. The chain links TRBV13 to TRBJ2-5, with TRBD2 matching 12 bases. CDR3 size: 17 residues. V shed 5 bases, J shed 3 bases, and the junction held 10 bases outside the gene matches. Germline V CDR1 and CDR2: PRHDT, FYEKMQ (reference sequence).